These 28 T cell receptor beta chains came from one sample sequenced in a study of T cell clones after liver transplantation. The assay was immunoSEQ multiplex PCR, and TCRdb's table has in-frame clones only and misses some. The sample carries 45,000 to 60,000 clones, 60% to 75% recorded once. The input for sequencing was CD4+ T cells from blood, taken at the 22-month timepoint. These receptors were obtained from a human patient who received a liver transplant. Some T cells may be transferred from the graft donor.

The V and J genes are TRBV2 and TRBJ1-5, with a possible D match to TRBD1 (6 bases). The CDR3 covers 16 residues. Trimming cost V 3 bases and J 8 bases, with 20 bases left between them. Per the germline V gene, CDR1 is SNHLY and CDR2 is FYNNEI. CDR3 amino acids: CASSDRGTSQIEPQHF. As DNA, the CDR3 is TGTGCCAGCAGTGACCGCGGGACATCCCAAATCGAGCCCCAGCATTTT.

The chain links TRBV7-2 to TRBJ2-7; 9 bases match TRBD1. In germline, CDR1 is SGHTA, CDR2 FQGNSA. CDR3 length: 14 amino acids. After removal of 8 bases from V and 3 bases from J, the junction contained 8 bases not matched to a gene. CDR3 nucleotides: TGTGCCAGCGCGCGGGGACAGGGAAACTACGAGCAGTACTTC. Residues: CASARGQGNYEQYF.

The genes are TRBV6-5 and TRBJ1-2, with 7 bases identical to TRBD1. The germline CDR1 and CDR2 sequences are MNHEY and SVGAGI. The V segment lost 5 bases and the J segment 3 bases; nucleotides outside the gene matches: 6. The CDR3 is 14 amino acids. The CDR3 region has the DNA TGTGCCAGCAGTCCTCCAGGGGGATACTATGGCTACACCTTC. It encodes CASSPPGGYYGYTF.

This clone was counted between two and nine times. The J gene is TRBJ1-2, the V gene TRBV2; maybe TRBD1 (5 bases). This CDR3 region has 13 residues. Trimming removed 5 bases from V and 4 bases from J, with 11 bases in between. Germline-derived CDR1 and CDR2 are SNHLY and FYNNEI. The DNA for the CDR3 is TGTGCCAGCAGTATGGAGGGGAGCTATGGCTACACCTTC. Protein: CASSMEGSYGYTF.

The chain employs TRBV6-5 and TRBJ1-6, with D unclear. This CDR3 is built from 12 residues. V was pared by 2 bases and J by 8 bases, with 4 bases between. Germline V CDR1 and CDR2: MNHEY, SVGAGI. Written as DNA, the CDR3 is TGTGCCAGCAGTTACAAGGATTCACCCCTCCACTTT. It yields the protein CASSYKDSPLHF.

V and J are TRBV7-9 and TRBJ2-6; either TRBD1 or TRBD2 may fit D (5 bases each). The CDR3 covers 16 residues. From germline, CDR1 is SEHNR and CDR2 FQNEAQ (reference sequence). V lost 5 bases and J 4 bases, leaving 15 bases between the germline ends. The CDR3 is CASSAGQGLGANVLTF. The CDR3 nucleotides are TGTGCCAGCAGCGCGGGCCAGGGCCTGGGGGCCAACGTCCTGACTTTC.

The chain joins TRBV6-1 to TRBJ2-7; D tentatively fits TRBD1 or TRBD2 (5 bases each). The ends were cut back, 6 bases at V and 3 bases at J, with 12 bases in the middle. The CDR3 is 13 residues long. The germline V gene has CDR1 MNHNS and CDR2 SASEGT. DNA of the CDR3: TGTGCCAGCAGGTTCGGGACGGACTACGAGCAGTACTTC. Protein sequence: CASRFGTDYEQYF.

J is TRBJ2-5 and V is TRBV19; 10 bases map to TRBD1. This CDR3 comprises 14 residues. V lost 7 bases, J lost 5 bases, and 7 bases stayed unmatched. Germline V gene lookup returns CDR1 LNHDA and CDR2 SQIVND (reference sequence). CDR3 region: CASNPGQGVETQYF. CDR3 nucleotide sequence: TGTGCCAGTAACCCCGGACAGGGGGTTGAGACCCAGTACTTC. Full variable domain (remainder filled in from reference TRBV19 and TRBJ2-5): DGGITQSPKYLFRKEGQNVTLSCEQNLNHDAMYWYRQDPGQGLRLIYYSQIVNDFQKGDIAEGYSVSREKKESFPLTVTSAQKNPTAFYLCASNPGQGVETQYFGPGTRLLVL.

The chain's CDR3 is CASSLKGAYEQYF. The CDR3 DNA reads TGTGCCAGCAGCTTAAAGGGCGCCTACGAGCAGTACTTC. The chain employs TRBV7-9 and TRBJ2-7; D is unclear. Germline V gives CDR1 SEHNR, CDR2 FQNEAQ (reference sequence). Trimming took 2 bases from V and 2 from J, leaving 7 bases between them. This CDR3 spans 13 amino acids.

This chain joins TRBV6-5 and TRBJ2-1; D perhaps matches TRBD1 (6 bases). Germline loops: CDR1 MNHEY, CDR2 SVGAGI. This CDR3 has 13 residues. V gave up 4 bases and J gave up 12 bases, with 16 bases separating them. The CDR3 DNA reads as TGTGCCAGCAGTTTTTCGAACAGGGTAGGGCAGTTCTTC. This codes for CASSFSNRVGQFF.

This chain connects TRBV28 to TRBJ1-4, with D possibly being TRBD1 (5 bases). The V end was cut by 8 bases, the J end by 4 bases, with 8 bases between. The CDR3 totals 12 residues. Germline V CDR1 and CDR2: MDHEN, SYDVKM. Written as DNA, the CDR3 is TGTGCCAGCCACAGGTATAATGAAAAACTGTTTTTT. It encodes CASHRYNEKLFF.

The V call is TRBV7-3, the J call TRBJ2-6; a possible D gene is TRBD1 (5 bases). The germline V gene has CDR1 SGHTA and CDR2 FQGTGA. This CDR3 contains 15 residues. V was shortened by 5 bases and J by 2 bases, with 10 bases between the two germline ends. CDR3 in DNA: TGTGCCAGCAGCCAGGGCAGGGCTGGGGCCAACGTCCTGACTTTC. Protein product: CASSQGRAGANVLTF.

This chain links TRBV5-4 with TRBJ2-3; D is perhaps TRBD2 (5 bases). The CDR3 spans 13 residues. In germline, CDR1 is SGHNT, CDR2 YYREEE (reference sequence). Trimming shortened V by 4 bases and J by 4 bases, and 10 bases separated the two germline ends. The CDR3, as DNA: TGTGCCAGCAGCCGGGAAGACGCAGATACGCAGTATTTT. Amino acid sequence: CASSREDADTQYF. Full variable domain (remainder filled in from reference TRBV5-4 and TRBJ2-3): ETGVTQSPTHLIKTRGQQVTLRCSSQSGHNTVSWYQQALGQGPQFIFQYYREEENGRGNFPPRFSGLQFPNYSSELNVNALELDDSALYLCASSREDADTQYFGPGTRLTVL.

This clone was observed a few times. This chain uses TRBV27 with TRBJ2-1, with D perhaps given as TRBD1 or TRBD2 (6 bases each). The germline V gene has CDR1 MNHEY and CDR2 SMNVEV (reference sequence). The CDR3 extends over 17 amino acids. V was cut by 6 bases and J by 7 bases, with 25 bases left in between. DNA for the CDR3: TGTGCCAGCAGCTCAGTAGGTTTGGGGGCAGGAGGGAATGAGCAGTTCTTC. This encodes CASSSVGLGAGGNEQFF.

This clone was detected only a few times. The rearrangement links TRBV5-6 to TRBJ1-2; D not resolved. The V end was cut by 0 bases, the J end by 7 bases, with 10 bases between. Germline CDR1 and CDR2: SGHDT and YYEEEE. The CDR3 spans 13 residues. CDR3 amino acids: CASSLGRVPGYTF. CDR3 DNA sequence: TGTGCCAGCAGCTTGGGTAGGGTACCTGGCTACACCTTC.

The genes are TRBV11-1 and TRBJ2-7; D uncertain. Trimming shortened V by 5 bases and J by 9 bases, and 14 bases separated the two germline ends. The CDR3 totals 12 residues. CDR1 and CDR2 from the germline V gene are SGHAT and FQDESV (reference sequence). As DNA, the CDR3 is TGTGCCAGCAGCCCCGGGCCCGGCGGGCAGTACTTC. Protein: CASSPGPGGQYF.

This clone was seen a few times. This chain joins TRBV5-8 and TRBJ2-4, with 13 bases fitting TRBD2. Trimming removed 4 bases from V and 0 bases from J; junction bases left unmatched: 7. The CDR3 covers 18 residues. Germline CDR1 is SGHTS and CDR2 is YDEGEE. The CDR3 loop is CASSGGGLAGVAKNIQYF. The CDR3 region has the DNA TGTGCCAGCAGCGGGGGAGGACTAGCGGGGGTAGCCAAAAACATTCAGTACTTC. Full variable domain (missing parts from reference TRBV5-8 and TRBJ2-4): EAGVTQSPTHLIKTRGQQATLRCSPISGHTSVYWYQQALGLGLQFLLWYDEGEERNRGNFPPRFSGRQFPNYSSELNVNALELEDSALYLCASSGGGLAGVAKNIQYFGAGTRLSVL.

The chain recombines TRBV6-1 with TRBJ2-3; 13 bases are shared with TRBD2. CDR3 size: 15 residues. Germline assignment: CDR1 MNHNS and CDR2 SASEGT. The V segment lost 4 bases and the J segment 6 bases; nucleotides outside the gene matches: 4. The CDR3 region has the DNA TGTGCCAGCAGTGGACTAGCGGGGGGTCGCGATACGCAGTATTTT. It is translated as CASSGLAGGRDTQYF.

The genes are TRBV5-6 and TRBJ2-3; D gene ambiguous. The V gene's germline CDR1 is SGHDT and CDR2 YYEEEE. This CDR3 contains 15 residues. The V and J ends lost 0 bases and 0 bases respectively, with 8 bases between them. The CDR3 here is CASSLVYTSTDTQYF. In DNA, the CDR3 is TGTGCCAGCAGCTTGGTATATACAAGCACAGATACGCAGTATTTT.

J is TRBJ1-6 and V is TRBV28, with D possibly being TRBD1 (6 bases). Germline V gene lookup returns CDR1 MDHEN and CDR2 SYDVKM. The CDR3 length is 18 residues. Trimming removed 6 bases at V and 4 bases at J, with 22 bases between. This CDR3 is CASSPHTQGWGYNSPLHF. The CDR3, as DNA: TGTGCCAGCAGCCCGCATACACAGGGCTGGGGATATAATTCACCCCTCCACTTT.

This clone was detected once. V and J are TRBV7-6 and TRBJ1-2; 10 bases are a match to TRBD1. Germline CDR1 SGHVS, CDR2 FNYEAQ. The CDR3 sequence is 15 residues long. V lost 5 bases and J lost 7; bases outside the gene matches: 10. As DNA, the CDR3 is TGTGCCAGCAGCCAAGAGACAGGGGGCAAAGGTGGCTACACCTTC. It specifies CASSQETGGKGGYTF.

The rearrangement links TRBV5-1 to TRBJ2-3; 9 nucleotides agree with TRBD2. The CDR3 is made up of 16 amino acids. CDR1 is SGHRS and CDR2 is YFSETQ in the germline V gene. The ends lost 4 bases at V and 4 bases at J; junction bases unmatched: 10. The CDR3: CASSLGAGGPPDTQYF. The DNA for the CDR3 is TGCGCCAGCAGCCTGGGGGCGGGGGGGCCCCCAGATACGCAGTATTTT.

The rearrangement joins TRBV5-6 to TRBJ2-7, with D maybe TRBD1 (5 bases). V lost 5 bases to trimming and J lost 6 bases, with 9 bases between them. The germline gives CDR1 SGHDT, CDR2 YYEEEE. CDR3 length: 11 residues. As DNA, the CDR3 is TGTGCCAGCAGTCGGACACTCGAGCAGTACTTC. It yields the protein CASSRTLEQYF.

The chain carries TRBV19 and TRBJ2-2; the D gene is possibly TRBD2 (6 bases). Per the germline V gene, CDR1 is LNHDA and CDR2 is SQIVND (reference sequence). Trimming cost V 5 bases and J 0 bases, with 10 bases left between them. The CDR3 runs to 15 residues. CDR3 nucleotides: TGTGCCAGTAGTGGGGGACTCTCGAACACCGGGGAGCTGTTTTTT. It specifies CASSGGLSNTGELFF.

The CDR3 sequence: CASSRDLRGGNQPQHF. The CDR3 bases are TGTGCCAGTAGTAGGGACCTTCGGGGGGGCAATCAGCCCCAGCATTTT. The chain combines TRBV19 with TRBJ1-5; tentatively, D is TRBD1 (5 bases). Trimming removed 4 bases from V and 2 bases from J, with 15 bases in between. The CDR3 is 16 residues long. CDR1 is LNHDA, CDR2 SQIVND, per germline (reference sequence). Using reference TRBV19 and TRBJ1-5 for the parts outside the CDR3, the full variable domain is DGGITQSPKYLFRKEGQNVTLSCEQNLNHDAMYWYRQDPGQGLRLIYYSQIVNDFQKGDIAEGYSVSREKKESFPLTVTSAQKNPTAFYLCASSRDLRGGNQPQHFGDGTRLSIL.

The rearrangement joins TRBV20-1 to TRBJ2-7; D unclear. The V and J ends lost 0 bases and 2 bases respectively, with 2 bases between them. CDR1 is DFQATT, CDR2 SNEGSKA, per germline (reference sequence). This CDR3 has 11 amino acids. In nucleotides, the CDR3 is TGCAGTGCTAGAGATGCCTACGAGCAGTACTTC. Protein sequence: CSARDAYEQYF.

In the case of this clone: Additional DNA sequences in this sample encode the identical CDR3. This rearrangement joins TRBV18 to TRBJ1-2, with no clear D. Deletions cut 3 bases from V and 1 base from J, with 6 bases between. The CDR3 loop spans 13 amino acids. Germline CDR1 KGHSH, CDR2 LQKENI. The CDR3 DNA reads TGTGCCAGCTCACCCCGGGATAACTATGGCTACACCTTC. Protein product: CASSPRDNYGYTF.

The table lists this clone with a few counts. V usage is TRBV29-1 and J usage is TRBJ2-1, with D perhaps matching TRBD1 (6 bases). Trimming took off 7 bases at V and 9 bases at J, with 16 bases between the two ends. The CDR3 totals 12 residues. The germline V gene encodes CDR1 SQVTM and CDR2 ANQGSEA. The CDR3 loop reads CSAAPQGVEQFF. The CDR3 nucleotides are TGCAGCGCCGCACCACAGGGTGTTGAGCAGTTCTTC.